These 3 T cell receptor beta chains were all obtained from the same sample, sequenced in a study of OX40 agonist ivuxolimab in advanced cancers. Libraries were prepared by immunoSEQ multiplex PCR; TCRdb keeps only in-frame clonotypes and omits some of them. Of around 66,000 clones listed, 82% are singletons. The sequences come from CD4+ or CD8+ T cells sorted from blood, collected in a trial of the OX40 agonist ivuxolimab. The source is an adult with an advanced solid tumor such as melanoma, head and neck, liver or kidney cancer.

The genes are TRBV7-2 and TRBJ2-1, with TRBD2 matching 10 bases. Trimming at V came to 5 bases and at J to 4 bases, leaving 8 bases not matched to a gene. The germline V gene has CDR1 SGHTA and CDR2 FQGNSA. This CDR3 comprises 16 residues. CDR3 sequence (DNA): TGTGCCAGCAGCAAATGGACTAGCGGAAGTTACAATGAGCAGTTCTTC. Translating gives CASSKWTSGSYNEQFF.

The gene calls are TRBV19 and TRBJ1-5; no reliable D call. CDR3 length equals 12 residues. Germline CDR1 LNHDA, CDR2 SQIVND (reference sequence). Trimming shortened V by 2 bases and J by 9 bases, and 8 bases separated the two germline ends. CDR3 coding DNA: TGTGCCAGTAGTATATTTATGCGGCCCCAGCATTTT. It is translated as CASSIFMRPQHF.

The rearrangement links TRBV28 to TRBJ1-2; 7 nucleotides agree with TRBD1. The CDR3 extends over 13 amino acids. With 3 bases clipped from V and 7 bases from J, the junction kept 5 bases outside the gene matches. Per germline, CDR1 MDHEN and CDR2 SYDVKM. CDR3 in amino acids: CASSFRQGSGYTF. The DNA for the CDR3 is TGTGCCAGCAGTTTCCGACAGGGTAGTGGCTACACCTTC.